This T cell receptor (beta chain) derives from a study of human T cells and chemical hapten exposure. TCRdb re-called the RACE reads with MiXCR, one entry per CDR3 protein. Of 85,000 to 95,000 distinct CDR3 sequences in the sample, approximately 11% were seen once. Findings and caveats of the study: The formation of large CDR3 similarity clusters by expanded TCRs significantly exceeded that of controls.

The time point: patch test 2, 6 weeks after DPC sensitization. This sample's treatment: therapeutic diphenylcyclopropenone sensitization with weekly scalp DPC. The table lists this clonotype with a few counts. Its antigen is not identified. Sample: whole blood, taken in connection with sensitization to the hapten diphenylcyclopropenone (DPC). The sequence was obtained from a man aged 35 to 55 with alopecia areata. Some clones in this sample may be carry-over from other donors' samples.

CDR3 amino acids: CASSPQPETQYF. CDR3 coding DNA: TGTGCCAGCTCACCTCAACCAGAGACCCAGTACTTC. J is TRBJ2-5 and V is TRBV18; no firm D call. The CDR3 spans 12 residues. Germline V gene lookup returns CDR1 KGHSH and CDR2 LQKENI. The V and J ends lost 3 bases and 4 bases respectively, with 6 bases between them.